The 24 T cell receptor beta chains given below trace back to one sample, sequenced in a study of human T cells and chemical hapten exposure. Time point described: patch test 2, 6 weeks after DPC sensitization. The treatment here: therapeutic diphenylcyclopropenone sensitization with weekly scalp DPC. TCRdb reprocessed the RACE reads with MiXCR, giving one entry per CDR3 protein. The data contain 110,000 to 150,000 distinct CDR3 sequences, 12% of them seen just once; the ten biggest clones take up more than 1.1%. This specimen was whole blood, taken in connection with sensitization to the hapten diphenylcyclopropenone (DPC). Receptors originate from a woman between 45 and 60 years old with alopecia areata. Some clones in this sample may be carry-over from other donors' samples.

The chain is built from TRBV7-6 and TRBJ2-1, with 9 bases matching TRBD2. Looked up from germline, CDR1 is SGHVS and CDR2 is FNYEAQ. The CDR3 has 15 amino acids. J was trimmed by 1 base and V by 6 bases; bases with no gene match: 4. The CDR3 sequence: CASRSSGKSYNEQFF. The CDR3, as DNA: TGTGCCAGCAGGTCTAGCGGGAAGTCCTACAATGAGCAGTTCTTC.

The rearrangement joins TRBV5-4 to TRBJ2-4; a weak D match, TRBD1 (6 bases). V lost 2 bases and J 0 bases, leaving 15 bases between the germline ends. This CDR3 region has 17 residues. The germline CDR1 and CDR2 sequences are SGHNT and YYREEE (reference sequence). CDR3 amino acids: CASSLRTGTLAKNIQYF. The CDR3 bases are TGTGCCAGCAGCTTACGAACAGGGACCCTAGCCAAAAACATTCAGTACTTC.

This clonotype has a count of ten or more. The rearrangement joins TRBV10-3 to TRBJ2-7; 7 bases align to TRBD2. Germline lookup yields CDR1 ENHRY and CDR2 SYGVKD. V dropped 5 bases and J dropped 12; count of bases not matched to a gene: 7. This CDR3 spans 11 amino acids. CDR3 coding DNA: TGTGCCATCAGTAACCCCGGGACTACGTACTTC. This sequence encodes CAISNPGTTYF.

This clonotype was counted many times. The chain's CDR3 is CASSTYDGEDNEQFF. In nucleotides, the CDR3 is TGTGCCAGTAGTACGTACGACGGGGAAGACAATGAGCAGTTCTTC. The chain uses TRBV19 and TRBJ2-1; possible D gene TRBD2, 5 bases. CDR1 and CDR2 (germline): LNHDA, SQIVND (reference sequence). The CDR3 is 15 amino acids. Trimming removed 4 bases at V and 5 bases at J, with 15 bases between.

This clonotype was detected only a few times. The chain uses TRBV18 and TRBJ2-5; D not resolved. CDR1 is KGHSH and CDR2 is LQKENI in the germline V gene. Trimming took off 3 bases at V and 5 bases at J, with 7 bases between the two ends. There are 12 residues in the CDR3. CDR3 sequence: CASSPYAETQYF. CDR3 sequence (DNA): TGTGCCAGCTCACCCTACGCCGAGACCCAGTACTTC.

This clonotype came up many times. CDR3 sequence (DNA): TGCAGCGTTGCTGGGGGGGTCGGAAACACCATATATTTT. It codes for CSVAGGVGNTIYF. V is TRBV29-1 and J is TRBJ1-3, with D maybe TRBD1 (5 bases). V shed 4 bases and J shed 4 bases, with 11 bases lying between them. From germline, CDR1 is SQVTM and CDR2 ANQGSEA. This CDR3 spans 13 amino acids.

The rearrangement links TRBV20-1 to TRBJ2-7; a possible D gene is TRBD2 (6 bases). Per germline, CDR1 DFQATT and CDR2 SNEGSKA (reference sequence). The V end lost 2 bases, the J end lost 7 bases, and 12 bases lay between the germline ends. CDR3 length equals 12 residues. The CDR3 loop reads CSARRRAHEQYF. DNA of the CDR3: TGCAGTGCTAGACGGAGGGCTCATGAGCAGTACTTC.

V gene TRBV5-1 combines with J gene TRBJ2-3; 11 nucleotides agree with TRBD1. CDR1 SGHRS and CDR2 YFSETQ come from the germline V gene. Trimming cost V 5 bases and J 6 bases; bases outside gene matches: 8. The CDR3 consists of 15 residues. CDR3 sequence: CASRPGQGVRDTQYF. In DNA, the CDR3 is TGCGCCAGCAGACCGGGACAGGGGGTCCGCGATACGCAGTATTTT.

The gene calls are TRBV4-2 and TRBJ2-2; D gene uncertain. Germline lookup yields CDR1 LGHNA and CDR2 YNFKEQ. The CDR3 has 13 amino acids. V was clipped by 1 base and J by 11 bases, with 11 bases between them. The DNA for the CDR3 is TGTGCCAGCAGCCAAGGCCCTAACCGAGAGCTGTTTTTT. It translates to CASSQGPNRELFF.

V and J are TRBV20-1 and TRBJ2-3; D might be TRBD1 (5 bases). Trimming stripped 6 bases from V and 3 bases from J, with 22 bases between. CDR3 length: 16 amino acids. Per the germline V gene, CDR1 is DFQATT and CDR2 is SNEGSKA (reference sequence). In DNA form, the CDR3 reads TGCAGTGCGTATCCGGTGTCGAAAGGGGCTACAGATACGCAGTATTTT. This translates into CSAYPVSKGATDTQYF.

The sample holds a few counts of this clonotype. The rearrangement links TRBV11-2 to TRBJ2-1; TRBD2 aligns across 14 bases. Unmatched junction bases numbered 7, after V lost 5 bases and J lost 1 base. This CDR3 region has 18 residues. In germline, CDR1 is SGHAT, CDR2 FQNNGV. The CDR3: CASSTGLAGVRSYNEQFF. In DNA form, the CDR3 reads TGTGCCAGCAGCACGGGACTAGCGGGAGTACGTTCCTACAATGAGCAGTTCTTC.

The CDR3 sequence is CASSPARDEAFF. Written as DNA, the CDR3 is TGTGCCAGCAGCCCGGCTCGGGATGAAGCTTTCTTT. The chain employs TRBV7-2 and TRBJ1-1; the D is unclear. Trimming left V 5 bases short and J 7 bases short, with 11 bases between. This CDR3 contains 12 residues. CDR1 is SGHTA and CDR2 is FQGNSA in the germline V gene.

The chain couples TRBV20-1 to TRBJ2-3; D is possibly TRBD2 (6 bases). The length of the CDR3 is 13 residues. Trimming stripped 7 bases from V and 2 bases from J, with 13 bases between. Germline V CDR1 and CDR2: DFQATT, SNEGSKA (reference sequence). The CDR3 spells CSGGVRATDTQYF. CDR3 DNA sequence: TGCAGTGGGGGGGTCAGAGCCACAGATACGCAGTATTTT.

The rearrangement links TRBV6-2 or TRBV6-3 to TRBJ1-5; TRBD1 is a possible D gene (6 bases). CDR3 length: 15 amino acids. Germline V gene sequence: CDR1 MNHEY, CDR2 SVGEGT. Trimming removed 2 bases at V and 3 bases at J, with 11 bases between. The CDR3: CASSYGGQNNQPQHF. The CDR3 coding sequence is TGTGCCAGCAGTTACGGCGGACAGAACAATCAGCCCCAGCATTTT.

This clonotype appeared many times. The rearrangement links TRBV6-2 or TRBV6-3 to TRBJ2-3; TRBD1 agrees at 8 bases. With V trimmed by 4 bases and J by 6 bases, 12 bases remained unmatched. Per germline, CDR1 MNHEY and CDR2 SVGEGT. This CDR3 is 16 amino acids long. The CDR3, as DNA: TGTGCCAGCAGTTCCATTGGACAGGGATCGTCCGATACGCAGTATTTT. Amino acids: CASSSIGQGSSDTQYF.

This clonotype was seen many times. The chain employs TRBV5-1 and TRBJ2-2; the match to TRBD2 covers 8 bases. The germline V gene encodes CDR1 SGHRS and CDR2 YFSETQ. The CDR3 has 16 residues. V trimming: 5 bases; J trimming: 0 bases; junction bases outside the gene matches: 6. This CDR3 is CASRKTSGSNTGELFF. The DNA of the CDR3 is TGCGCCAGCAGAAAAACTAGCGGCTCGAACACCGGGGAGCTGTTTTTT.

This clonotype appeared many times. The chain recombines TRBV18 with TRBJ1-1; D gene ambiguous. The germline gives CDR1 KGHSH, CDR2 LQKENI. The V gene lost 3 bases and the J gene lost 8 bases, with 16 bases spanning the gap. The CDR3 spans 14 residues. CDR3 bases: TGTGCCAGCTCACCCGCCTTGAGATCAGGCGAAGCTTTCTTT. Protein product: CASSPALRSGEAFF.

This clonotype showed up just a few times. This chain joins TRBV29-1 and TRBJ2-7; D may be TRBD1 or TRBD2 (5 bases each). CDR3 length: 12 residues. V lost 6 bases to trimming and J lost 3 bases, with 12 bases between them. Germline CDR1 SQVTM, CDR2 ANQGSEA. The CDR3: CSVGTGFYEQYF. As DNA, the CDR3 is TGCAGCGTAGGGACGGGATTCTACGAGCAGTACTTC.

This chain joins TRBV11-2 and TRBJ2-5; D ambiguous. The CDR3 runs to 14 residues. V shed 5 bases and J shed 3 bases, with 13 bases lying between them. From germline, CDR1 is SGHAT and CDR2 FQNNGV. In DNA form, the CDR3 reads TGTGCCAGCAGCCCTGGGGAACCGGAAGAGACCCAGTACTTC. It is translated as CASSPGEPEETQYF.

This clonotype was observed a few times. The CDR3 DNA sequence: TGTGCCAGCAGTTTGCTGGGGGACGAGCAGTACTTC. Translating gives CASSLLGDEQYF. The rearrangement links TRBV28 to TRBJ2-7; either TRBD1 or TRBD2 may supply D (5 bases each). V gave up 3 bases and J gave up 5 bases, with 8 bases separating them. The germline V gene has CDR1 MDHEN and CDR2 SYDVKM. This CDR3 comprises 12 residues.

This clonotype showed up just a few times. CDR3 DNA sequence: TGCAGTGCTAGTGGTATTACGCAGTATTTT. Translating gives CSASGITQYF. The chain links TRBV20-1 to TRBJ2-3, with no clear D. The germline CDR1 and CDR2 sequences are DFQATT and SNEGSKA (reference sequence). Trimming took off 3 bases at V and 8 bases at J, with 6 bases between the two ends. This CDR3 spans 10 amino acids.

This clonotype was observed at least ten times. The V call is TRBV27, the J call TRBJ2-7; 12 bases agree with TRBD2. V gave up 8 bases and J gave up 12 bases; unmatched junction bases: 11. CDR1 MNHEY and CDR2 SMNVEV come from the germline V gene (reference sequence). The CDR3 length is 13 residues. CDR3 protein: CASRLGTSGSWYF. The CDR3 nucleotides read TGTGCCAGCCGACTGGGGACTAGCGGGTCGTGGTACTTC.

The J gene is TRBJ1-1, the V gene TRBV12-3 or TRBV12-4; D ambiguous. The CDR3 loop spans 15 amino acids. With 8 bases removed from V and 0 bases from J, the gap between germline ends came to 16 bases. CDR3 in amino acids: CASWGGADMNTEAFF. The DNA for the CDR3 is TGTGCCAGCTGGGGTGGAGCAGATATGAACACTGAAGCTTTCTTT.

This clonotype occurred many times. The V gene is TRBV11-2, the J gene TRBJ1-4, with D unclear. CDR3 size: 14 residues. Germline CDR1 SGHAT, CDR2 FQNNGV. V was cut by 4 bases and J by 4 bases, with 10 bases left in between. CDR3 loop: CASSSIGVNEKLFF. CDR3 nucleotide sequence: TGTGCCAGCAGCTCCATCGGGGTTAATGAAAAACTGTTTTTT.